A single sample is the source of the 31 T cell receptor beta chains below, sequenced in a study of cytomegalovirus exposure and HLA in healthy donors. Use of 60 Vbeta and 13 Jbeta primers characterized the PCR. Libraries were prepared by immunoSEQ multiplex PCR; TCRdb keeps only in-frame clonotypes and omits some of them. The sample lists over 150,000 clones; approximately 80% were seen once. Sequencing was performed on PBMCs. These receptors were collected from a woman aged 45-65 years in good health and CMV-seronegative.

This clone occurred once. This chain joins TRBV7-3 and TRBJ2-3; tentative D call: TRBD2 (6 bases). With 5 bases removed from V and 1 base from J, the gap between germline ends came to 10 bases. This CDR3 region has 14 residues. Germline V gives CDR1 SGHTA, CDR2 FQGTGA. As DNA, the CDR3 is TGTGCCAGCAGCCCGGACTACCGCACAGATACGCAGTATTTT. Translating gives CASSPDYRTDTQYF.

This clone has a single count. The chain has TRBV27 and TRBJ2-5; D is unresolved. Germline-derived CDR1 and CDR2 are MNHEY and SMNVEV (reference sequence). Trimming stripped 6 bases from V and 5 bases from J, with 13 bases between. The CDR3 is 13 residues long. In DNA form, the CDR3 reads TGTGCCAGCAGCCTCGGTCTAGTGGAGACCCAGTACTTC. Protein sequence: CASSLGLVETQYF.

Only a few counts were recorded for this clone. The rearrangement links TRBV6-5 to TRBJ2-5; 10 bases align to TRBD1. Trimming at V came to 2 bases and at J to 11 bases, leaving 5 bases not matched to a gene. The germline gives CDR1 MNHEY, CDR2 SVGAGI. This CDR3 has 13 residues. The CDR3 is CASSYRDRGGQYF. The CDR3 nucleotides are TGTGCCAGCAGTTACCGGGACAGGGGAGGGCAGTACTTC.

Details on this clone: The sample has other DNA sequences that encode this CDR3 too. The CDR3 loop reads CASKDAGTGIHEQFF. CDR3 in DNA: TGTGCCAGCAAAGACGCCGGGACAGGGATTCATGAGCAGTTCTTC. V usage is TRBV27 and J usage is TRBJ2-1, with 9 bases matching TRBD1. Germline V gene sequence: CDR1 MNHEY, CDR2 SMNVEV (reference sequence). This CDR3 is 15 amino acids long. Unmatched junction bases numbered 12, after V lost 7 bases and J lost 8 bases.

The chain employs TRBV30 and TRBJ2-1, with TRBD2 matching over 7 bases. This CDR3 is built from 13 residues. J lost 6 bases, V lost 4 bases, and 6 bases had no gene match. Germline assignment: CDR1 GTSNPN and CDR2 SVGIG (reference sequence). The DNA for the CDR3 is TGTGCCTGGACGGGGGGACTCTTCAATGAGCAGTTCTTC. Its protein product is CAWTGGLFNEQFF.

CDR3 region: CASSWAGQGYTF. The DNA of the CDR3 is TGTGCCAGCAGCTGGGCAGGGCAGGGCTACACCTTC. The rearrangement joins TRBV5-6 to TRBJ1-2; D is possibly TRBD1 (5 bases). Germline V gene sequence: CDR1 SGHDT, CDR2 YYEEEE. CDR3 length: 12 residues. V was trimmed by 3 bases and J by 8 bases, leaving 11 bases between them.

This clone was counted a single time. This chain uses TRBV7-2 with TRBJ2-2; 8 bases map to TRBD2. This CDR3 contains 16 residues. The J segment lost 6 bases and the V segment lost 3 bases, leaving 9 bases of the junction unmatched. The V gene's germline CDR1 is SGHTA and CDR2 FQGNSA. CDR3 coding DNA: TGTGCCAGCAGCTTTACCGGGACTAGAGAAGCCGGGGAGCTGTTTTTT. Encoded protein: CASSFTGTREAGELFF.

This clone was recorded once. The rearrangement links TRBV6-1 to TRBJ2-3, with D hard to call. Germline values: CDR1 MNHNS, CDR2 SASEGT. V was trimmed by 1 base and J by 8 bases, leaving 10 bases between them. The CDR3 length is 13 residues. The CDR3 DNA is TGTGCCAGCAGTGAAGGCAGGAAGACTACGCAGTATTTT. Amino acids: CASSEGRKTTQYF.

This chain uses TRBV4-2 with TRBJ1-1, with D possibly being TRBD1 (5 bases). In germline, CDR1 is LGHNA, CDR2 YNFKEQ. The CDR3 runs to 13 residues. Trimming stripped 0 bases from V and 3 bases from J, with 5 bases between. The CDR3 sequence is CASSQDRDTEAFF. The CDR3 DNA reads TGTGCCAGCAGCCAAGACAGGGACACTGAAGCTTTCTTT.

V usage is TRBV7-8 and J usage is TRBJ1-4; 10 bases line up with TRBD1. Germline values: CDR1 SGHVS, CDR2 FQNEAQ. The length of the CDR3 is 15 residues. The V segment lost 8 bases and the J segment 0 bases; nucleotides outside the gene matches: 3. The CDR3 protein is CASGTGASTNEKLFF. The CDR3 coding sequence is TGTGCCAGCGGGACAGGGGCATCAACTAATGAAAAACTGTTTTTT.

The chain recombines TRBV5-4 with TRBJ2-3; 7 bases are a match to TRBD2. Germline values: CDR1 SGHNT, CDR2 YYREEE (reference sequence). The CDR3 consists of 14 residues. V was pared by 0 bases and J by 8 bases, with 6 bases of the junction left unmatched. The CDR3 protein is CASSLGLTGGTQYF. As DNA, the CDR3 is TGTGCCAGCAGCTTGGGGCTAACGGGAGGTACGCAGTATTTT.

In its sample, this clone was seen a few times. The CDR3 coding sequence is TGTGCCAGCAGCGTAGCTGGACTAGCGGGAGACAATGAGCAGTTCTTC. Its translation: CASSVAGLAGDNEQFF. The chain joins TRBV9 to TRBJ2-1; TRBD2 matches 13 bases. Trimming took 0 bases from V and 5 from J; bases not matched to a gene: 2. Germline V lookup: CDR1 SGDLS, CDR2 YYNGEE. CDR3 length equals 16 residues.

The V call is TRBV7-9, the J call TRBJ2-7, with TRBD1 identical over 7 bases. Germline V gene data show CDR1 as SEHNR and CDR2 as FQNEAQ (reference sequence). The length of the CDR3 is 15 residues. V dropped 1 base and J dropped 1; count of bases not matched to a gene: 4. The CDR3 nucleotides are TGTGCCAGCAGCTTAGGGACAGGTAATTCCTACGAGCAGTACTTC. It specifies CASSLGTGNSYEQYF.

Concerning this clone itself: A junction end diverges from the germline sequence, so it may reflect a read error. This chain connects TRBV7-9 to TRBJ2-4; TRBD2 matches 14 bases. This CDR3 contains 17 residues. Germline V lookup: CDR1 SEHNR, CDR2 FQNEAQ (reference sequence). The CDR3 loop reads CSSSPGLAGGLSNIQYF. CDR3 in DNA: TGTTCCAGCAGTCCTGGACTAGCGGGGGGCCTATCGAACATTCAGTACTTC.

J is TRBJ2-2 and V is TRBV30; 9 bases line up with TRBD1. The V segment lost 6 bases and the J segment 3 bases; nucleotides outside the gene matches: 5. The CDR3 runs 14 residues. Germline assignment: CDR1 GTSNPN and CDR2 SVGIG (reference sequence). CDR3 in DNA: TGTGCCTGCCGGGACAGGGCTTACACCGGGGAGCTGTTTTTT. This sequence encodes CACRDRAYTGELFF. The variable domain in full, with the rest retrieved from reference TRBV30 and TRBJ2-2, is SQTIHQWPATLVQPVGSPLSLECTVEGTSNPNLYWYRQAAGRGLQLLFYSVGIGQISSEVPQNLSASRPQDRQFILSSKKLLLSDSGFYLCACRDRAYTGELFFGEGSRLTVL.

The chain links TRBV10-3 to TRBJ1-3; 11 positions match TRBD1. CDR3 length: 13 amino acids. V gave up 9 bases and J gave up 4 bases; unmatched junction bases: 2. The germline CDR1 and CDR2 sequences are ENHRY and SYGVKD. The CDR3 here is CAMRTGGGNTIYF. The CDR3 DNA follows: TGTGCCATGCGGACAGGGGGCGGAAACACCATATATTTT.

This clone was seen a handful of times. CDR3 residues: CASSLGADETQYF. The CDR3, as DNA: TGCGCCAGCAGCTTGGGAGCGGACGAGACCCAGTACTTC. The genes are TRBV5-1 and TRBJ2-5; the D gene is possibly TRBD2 (5 bases). Trimming took off 0 bases at V and 5 bases at J, with 8 bases between the two ends. Germline V gene sequence: CDR1 SGHRS, CDR2 YFSETQ. The CDR3 totals 13 residues.

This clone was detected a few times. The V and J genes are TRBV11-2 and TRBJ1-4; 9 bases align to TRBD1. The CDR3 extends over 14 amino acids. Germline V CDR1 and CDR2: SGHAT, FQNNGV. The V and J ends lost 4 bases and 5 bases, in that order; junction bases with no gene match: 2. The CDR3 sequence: CASSWDRVNEKLFF. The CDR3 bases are TGTGCCAGCAGCTGGGACAGGGTCAATGAAAAACTGTTTTTT.

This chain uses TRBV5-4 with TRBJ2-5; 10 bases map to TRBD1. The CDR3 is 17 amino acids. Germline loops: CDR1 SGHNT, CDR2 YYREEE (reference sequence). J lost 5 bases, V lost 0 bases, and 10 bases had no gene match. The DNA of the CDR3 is TGTGCCAGCAGCTTGGAATCCTGGGACAGGGGAATTGAGACCCAGTACTTC. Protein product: CASSLESWDRGIETQYF.

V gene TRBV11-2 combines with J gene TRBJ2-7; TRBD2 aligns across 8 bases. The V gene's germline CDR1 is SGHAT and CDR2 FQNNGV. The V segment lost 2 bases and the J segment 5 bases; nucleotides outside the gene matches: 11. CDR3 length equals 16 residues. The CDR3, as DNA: TGTGCCAGCAGCTTAAGATCGGGGACTAGAATTAACGAGCAGTACTTC. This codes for CASSLRSGTRINEQYF.

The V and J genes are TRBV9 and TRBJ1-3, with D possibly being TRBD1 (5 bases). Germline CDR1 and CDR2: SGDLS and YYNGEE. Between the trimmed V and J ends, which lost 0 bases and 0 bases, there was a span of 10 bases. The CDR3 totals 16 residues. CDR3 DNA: TGTGCCAGCAGCGTAGGGGAGGGGTTCTCTGGAAACACCATATATTTT. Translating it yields CASSVGEGFSGNTIYF.

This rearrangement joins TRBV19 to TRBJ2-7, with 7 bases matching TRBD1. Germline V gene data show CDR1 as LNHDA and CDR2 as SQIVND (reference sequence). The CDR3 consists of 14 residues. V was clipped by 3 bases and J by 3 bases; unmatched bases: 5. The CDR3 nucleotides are TGTGCCAGTAGTATGAGGGACAGTCTCTACGAGCAGTACTTC. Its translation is CASSMRDSLYEQYF.

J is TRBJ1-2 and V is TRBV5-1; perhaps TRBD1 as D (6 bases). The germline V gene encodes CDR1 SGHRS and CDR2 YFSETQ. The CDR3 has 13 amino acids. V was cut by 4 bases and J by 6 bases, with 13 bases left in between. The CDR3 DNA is TGCGCCAGCAGCCCGGAGGCAGGGGATGGCTACACCTTC. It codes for CASSPEAGDGYTF.

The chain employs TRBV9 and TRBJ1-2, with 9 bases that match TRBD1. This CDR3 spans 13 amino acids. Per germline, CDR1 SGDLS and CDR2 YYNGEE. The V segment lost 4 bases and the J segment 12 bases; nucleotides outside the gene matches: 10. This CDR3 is CASSLLRTGDNTF. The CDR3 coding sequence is TGTGCCAGCAGCCTCCTGCGGACAGGGGATAACACCTTC.

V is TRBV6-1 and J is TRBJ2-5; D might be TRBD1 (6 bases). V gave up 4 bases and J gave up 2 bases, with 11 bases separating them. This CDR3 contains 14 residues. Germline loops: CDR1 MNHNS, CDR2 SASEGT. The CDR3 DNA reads TGTGCCAGCAGTGGAGCGACAGGACAAGAGACCCAGTACTTC. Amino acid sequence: CASSGATGQETQYF.

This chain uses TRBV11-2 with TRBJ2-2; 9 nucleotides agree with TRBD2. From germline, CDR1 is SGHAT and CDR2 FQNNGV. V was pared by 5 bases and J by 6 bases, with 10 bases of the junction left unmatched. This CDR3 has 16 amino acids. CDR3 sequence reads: CASSLVRGRAAGELFF. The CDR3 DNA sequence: TGTGCCAGCAGCCTAGTCCGCGGGAGGGCCGCCGGGGAGCTGTTTTTT.

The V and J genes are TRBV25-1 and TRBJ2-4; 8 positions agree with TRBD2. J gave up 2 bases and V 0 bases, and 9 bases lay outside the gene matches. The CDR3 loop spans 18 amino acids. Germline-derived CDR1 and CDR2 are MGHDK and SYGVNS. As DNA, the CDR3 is TGTGCCAGCAGTGAATATGCGGGGGGCGCCCGGTCCAAAAACATTCAGTACTTC. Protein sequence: CASSEYAGGARSKNIQYF.

CDR3 DNA sequence: TGCAGCGTTGAAATCCTTTTGGCGGGGGGTTTCTTTGAGCAGTTCTTC. Protein product: CSVEILLAGGFFEQFF. This rearrangement joins TRBV29-1 to TRBJ2-1; 8 nucleotides align to TRBD2. The CDR3 totals 16 residues. Trimming removed 2 bases from V and 9 bases from J; junction bases left unmatched: 15. The germline CDR1 and CDR2 sequences are SQVTM and ANQGSEA.

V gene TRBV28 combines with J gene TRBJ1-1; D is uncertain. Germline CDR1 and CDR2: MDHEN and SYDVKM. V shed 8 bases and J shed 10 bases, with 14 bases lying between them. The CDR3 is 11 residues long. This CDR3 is CASGSQFGAFF. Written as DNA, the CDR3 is TGTGCCAGCGGATCACAGTTTGGAGCTTTCTTT.

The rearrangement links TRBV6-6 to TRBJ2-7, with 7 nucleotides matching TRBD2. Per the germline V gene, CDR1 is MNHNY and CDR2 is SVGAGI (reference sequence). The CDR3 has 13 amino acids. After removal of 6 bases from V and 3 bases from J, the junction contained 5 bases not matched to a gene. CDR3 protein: CASREGGVYEQYF. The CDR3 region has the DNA TGTGCCAGCAGGGAGGGAGGGGTCTACGAGCAGTACTTC.

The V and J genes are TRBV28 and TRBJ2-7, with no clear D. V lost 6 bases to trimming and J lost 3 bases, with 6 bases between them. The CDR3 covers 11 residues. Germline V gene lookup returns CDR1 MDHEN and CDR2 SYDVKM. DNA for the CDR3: TGTGCCAGCAGCAATTTCTACGAGCAGTACTTC. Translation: CASSNFYEQYF.